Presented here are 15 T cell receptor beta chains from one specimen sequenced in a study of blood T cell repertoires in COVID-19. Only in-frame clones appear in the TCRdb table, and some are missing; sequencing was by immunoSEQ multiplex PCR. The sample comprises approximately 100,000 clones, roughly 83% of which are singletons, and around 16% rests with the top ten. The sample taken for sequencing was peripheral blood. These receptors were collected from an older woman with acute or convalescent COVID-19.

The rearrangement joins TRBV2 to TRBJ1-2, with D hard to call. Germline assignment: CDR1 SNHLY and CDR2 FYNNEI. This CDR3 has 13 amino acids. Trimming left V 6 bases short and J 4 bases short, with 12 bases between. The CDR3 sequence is CASSEGSFYGYTF. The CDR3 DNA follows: TGTGCCAGCAGCGAGGGCAGCTTCTATGGCTACACCTTC.

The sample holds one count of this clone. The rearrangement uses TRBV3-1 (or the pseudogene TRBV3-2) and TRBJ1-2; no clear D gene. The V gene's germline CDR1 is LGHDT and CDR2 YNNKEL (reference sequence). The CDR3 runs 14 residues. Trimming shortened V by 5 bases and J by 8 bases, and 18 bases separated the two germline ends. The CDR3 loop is CASSSRAGTGGYTF. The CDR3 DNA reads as TGTGCCAGCAGCTCTAGGGCGGGTACGGGGGGCTACACCTTC.

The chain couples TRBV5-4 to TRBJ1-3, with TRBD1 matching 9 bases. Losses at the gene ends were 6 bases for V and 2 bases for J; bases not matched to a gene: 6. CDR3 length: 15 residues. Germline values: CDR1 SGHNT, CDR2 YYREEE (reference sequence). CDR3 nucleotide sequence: TGTGCCAGCACCATCGGACAGGGGACTGGAAACACCATATATTTT. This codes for CASTIGQGTGNTIYF.

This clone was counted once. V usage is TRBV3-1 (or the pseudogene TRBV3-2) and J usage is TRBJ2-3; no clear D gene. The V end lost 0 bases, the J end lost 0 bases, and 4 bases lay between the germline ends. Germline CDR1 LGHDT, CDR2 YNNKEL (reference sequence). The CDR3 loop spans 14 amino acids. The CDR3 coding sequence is TGTGCCAGCAGCCAAGACTCTAGCACAGATACGCAGTATTTT. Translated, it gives CASSQDSSTDTQYF.

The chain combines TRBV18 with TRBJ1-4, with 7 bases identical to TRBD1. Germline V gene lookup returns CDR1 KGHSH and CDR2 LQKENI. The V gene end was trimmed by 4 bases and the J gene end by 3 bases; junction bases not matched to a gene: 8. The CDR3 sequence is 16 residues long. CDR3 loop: CASSREQGIANEKLFF. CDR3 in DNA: TGTGCCAGCTCACGGGAACAGGGGATTGCTAATGAAAAACTGTTTTTT.

For the CDR3, the DNA is TGTGCCAGCAGCCAAGATCAAGCTAGCGGGGGCTCCTACGAGCAGTACTTC. Its translation is CASSQDQASGGSYEQYF. The chain is built from TRBV4-2 and TRBJ2-7; 10 nucleotides line up with TRBD2. Unmatched junction bases numbered 5, after V lost 0 bases and J lost 0 bases. The CDR3 length is 17 residues. The germline CDR1 and CDR2 sequences are LGHNA and YNFKEQ.

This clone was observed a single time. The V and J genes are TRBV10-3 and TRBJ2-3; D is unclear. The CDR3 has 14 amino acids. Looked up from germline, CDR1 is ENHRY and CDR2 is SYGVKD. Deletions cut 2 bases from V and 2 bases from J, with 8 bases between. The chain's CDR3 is CAISEGSHTDTQYF. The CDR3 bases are TGTGCCATCAGTGAGGGCAGTCACACAGATACGCAGTATTTT.

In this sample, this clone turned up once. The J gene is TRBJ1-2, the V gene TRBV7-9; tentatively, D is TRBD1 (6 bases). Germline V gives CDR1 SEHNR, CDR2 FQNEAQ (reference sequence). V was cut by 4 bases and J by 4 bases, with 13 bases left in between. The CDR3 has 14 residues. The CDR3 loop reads CASSSTGQPYGYTF. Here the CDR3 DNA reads TGTGCCAGCAGCTCGACCGGACAGCCCTATGGCTACACCTTC.

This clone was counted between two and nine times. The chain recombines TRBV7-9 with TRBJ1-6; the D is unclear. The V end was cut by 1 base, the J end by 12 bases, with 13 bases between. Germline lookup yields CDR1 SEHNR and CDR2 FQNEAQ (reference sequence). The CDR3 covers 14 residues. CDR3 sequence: CASSLEGRLGPLHF. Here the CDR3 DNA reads TGTGCCAGCAGCTTAGAAGGTCGACTAGGACCCCTCCACTTT.

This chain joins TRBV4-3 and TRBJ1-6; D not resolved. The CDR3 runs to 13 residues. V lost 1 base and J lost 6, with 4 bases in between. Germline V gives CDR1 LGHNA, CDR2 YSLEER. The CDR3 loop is CASSQALNSPLHF. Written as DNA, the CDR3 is TGCGCCAGCAGCCAAGCCCTTAATTCACCCCTCCACTTT.

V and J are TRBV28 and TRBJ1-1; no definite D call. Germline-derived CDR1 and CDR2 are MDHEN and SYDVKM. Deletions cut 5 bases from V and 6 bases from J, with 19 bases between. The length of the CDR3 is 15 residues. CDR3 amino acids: CASSPLGSLGPEAFF. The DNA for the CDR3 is TGTGCCAGCAGTCCGCTGGGGAGTTTGGGCCCTGAAGCTTTCTTT.

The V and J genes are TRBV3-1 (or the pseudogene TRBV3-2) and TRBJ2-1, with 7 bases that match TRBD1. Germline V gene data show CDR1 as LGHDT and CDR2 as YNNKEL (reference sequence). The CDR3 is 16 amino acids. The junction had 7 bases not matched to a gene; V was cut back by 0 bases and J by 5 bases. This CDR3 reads CASSQEGTVINNEQFF. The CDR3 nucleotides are TGTGCCAGCAGCCAAGAAGGGACAGTGATCAACAATGAGCAGTTCTTC.

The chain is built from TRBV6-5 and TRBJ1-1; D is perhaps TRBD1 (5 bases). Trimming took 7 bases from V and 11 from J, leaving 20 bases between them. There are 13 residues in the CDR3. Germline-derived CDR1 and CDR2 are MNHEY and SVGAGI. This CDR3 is CASTAQGKGRAFF. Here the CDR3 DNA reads TGTGCCAGCACGGCGCAGGGAAAGGGCAGGGCTTTCTTT.

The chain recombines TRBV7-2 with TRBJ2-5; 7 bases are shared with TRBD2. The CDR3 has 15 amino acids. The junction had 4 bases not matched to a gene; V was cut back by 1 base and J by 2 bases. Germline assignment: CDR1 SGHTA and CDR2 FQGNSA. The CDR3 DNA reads TGTGCCAGCAGCTTAGGAGGGGAGGGGCAAGAGACCCAGTACTTC. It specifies CASSLGGEGQETQYF. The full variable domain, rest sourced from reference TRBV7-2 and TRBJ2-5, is GAGVSQSPSNKVTEKGKDVELRCDPISGHTALYWYRQSLGQGLEFLIYFQGNSAPDKSGLPSDRFSAERTGGSVSTLTIQRTQQEDSAVYLCASSLGGEGQETQYFGPGTRLLVL.

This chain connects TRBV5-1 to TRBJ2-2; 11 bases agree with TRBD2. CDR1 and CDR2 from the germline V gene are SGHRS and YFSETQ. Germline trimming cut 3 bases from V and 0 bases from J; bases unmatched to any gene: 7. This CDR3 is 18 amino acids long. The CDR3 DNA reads TGCGCCAGCAGCTCCACTAGCGGGGGTTCAACGAACACCGGGGAGCTGTTTTTT. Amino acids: CASSSTSGGSTNTGELFF.